This TCR beta chain was sequenced for a study of molecular identifiers for immune sequencing clone quantification. As for the study in general: Five aliquots were made in replicates from the RNA of approximately 20,000 or 98,000 naive CD8 cells, and four were sequenced. Findings of the study overall: Clonotypes surpassing 20 RNA copies contained over 99% of effector molecules, versus under 1% in naive cells.

V was clipped by 2 bases and J by 6 bases; unmatched bases: 4. The germline V gene encodes CDR1 LGHDT and CDR2 YNNKEL (reference sequence). The CDR3 loop spans 16 amino acids. Points on this clonotype: Its antigen is unknown.

Generation of bulk TCR libraries relied on previously described methods and listed TCR primers. From the PCR reads, TCRdb called clonotypes with MiXCR, one entry per CDR3 protein. The sample consists of a few hundred thousand distinct CDR3 sequences, about a fifth of them appearing once. With RNA at 10%, 30% or 50%, naive CD8 libraries came from around 20,000 to 990,000 sorted cells. The sample was naive CD8+ T cells from blood, with Jurkat cell RNA spiked in. Subset of the sample: FACS-sorted CD8+CD4-CCR7+CD45RA+ naive T cells. V usage is TRBV3-1 and J usage is TRBJ2-2; 12 bases map to TRBD2. The clonotype originates from a human donor in good health. Some libraries in this study had Jurkat cell RNA spiked in. The DNA of the CDR3 is TGTGCCAGCAGCCAATCTAGCGGGAGGGCCCCCGGGGAGCTGTTTTTT. This codes for CASSQSSGRAPGELFF.